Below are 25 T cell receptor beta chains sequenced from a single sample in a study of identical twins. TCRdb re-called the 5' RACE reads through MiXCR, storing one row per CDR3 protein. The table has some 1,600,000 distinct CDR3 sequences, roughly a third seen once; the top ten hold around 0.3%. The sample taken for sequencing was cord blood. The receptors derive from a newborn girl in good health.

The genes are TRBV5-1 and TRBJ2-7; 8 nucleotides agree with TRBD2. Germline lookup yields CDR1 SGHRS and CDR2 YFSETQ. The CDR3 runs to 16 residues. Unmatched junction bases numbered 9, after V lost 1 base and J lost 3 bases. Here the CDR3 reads CASSLIVGRAGYEQYF. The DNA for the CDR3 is TGCGCCAGCAGCTTGATTGTCGGGAGGGCCGGCTACGAGCAGTACTTC.

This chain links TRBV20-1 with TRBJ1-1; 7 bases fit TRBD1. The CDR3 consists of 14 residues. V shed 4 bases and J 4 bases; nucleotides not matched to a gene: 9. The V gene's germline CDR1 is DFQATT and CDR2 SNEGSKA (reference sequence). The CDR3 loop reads CSATRQGPGTEAFF. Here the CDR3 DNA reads TGCAGTGCTACTAGACAGGGTCCAGGCACTGAAGCTTTCTTT.

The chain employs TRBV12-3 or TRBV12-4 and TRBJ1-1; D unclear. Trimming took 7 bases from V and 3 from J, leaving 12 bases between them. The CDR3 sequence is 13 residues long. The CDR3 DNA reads TGTGCCAGCACGCGGACGACGGACACTGAAGCTTTCTTT. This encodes CASTRTTDTEAFF.

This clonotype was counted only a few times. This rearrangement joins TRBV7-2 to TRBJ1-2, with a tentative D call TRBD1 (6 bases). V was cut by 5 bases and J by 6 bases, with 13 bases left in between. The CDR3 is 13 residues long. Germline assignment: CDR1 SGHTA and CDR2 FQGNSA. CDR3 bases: TGTGCCAGCAGCCCAGAACAGGGAAATGGCTACACCTTC. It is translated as CASSPEQGNGYTF.

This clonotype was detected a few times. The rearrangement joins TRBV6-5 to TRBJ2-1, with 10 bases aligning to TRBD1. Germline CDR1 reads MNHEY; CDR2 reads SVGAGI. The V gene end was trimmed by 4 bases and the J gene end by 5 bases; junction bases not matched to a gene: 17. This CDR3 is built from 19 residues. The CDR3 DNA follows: TGTGCCAGCAGTTCCCGCGACAGGGGGCGGACAAGGGCGGACAATGAGCAGTTCTTC. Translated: CASSSRDRGRTRADNEQFF.

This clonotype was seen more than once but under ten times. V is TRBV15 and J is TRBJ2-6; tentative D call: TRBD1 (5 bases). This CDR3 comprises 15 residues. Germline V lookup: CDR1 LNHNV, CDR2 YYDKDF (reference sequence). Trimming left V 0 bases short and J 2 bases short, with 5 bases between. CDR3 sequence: CATSRDRAGANVLTF. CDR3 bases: TGTGCCACCAGCAGAGACAGGGCTGGGGCCAACGTCCTGACTTTC.

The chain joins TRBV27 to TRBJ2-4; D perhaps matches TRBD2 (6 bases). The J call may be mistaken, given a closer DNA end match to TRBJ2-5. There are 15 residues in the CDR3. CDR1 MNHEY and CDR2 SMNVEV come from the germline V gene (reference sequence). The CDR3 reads CASSFWGRPGETQYF. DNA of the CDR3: TGTGCCAGCAGTTTCTGGGGGAGGCCGGGTGAGACCCAGTACTTC.

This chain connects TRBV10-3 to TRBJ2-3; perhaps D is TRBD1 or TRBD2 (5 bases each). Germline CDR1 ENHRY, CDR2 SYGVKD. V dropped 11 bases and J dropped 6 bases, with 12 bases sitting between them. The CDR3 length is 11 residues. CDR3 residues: CALRWGDTQYF. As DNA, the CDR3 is TGTGCCCTCCGGTGGGGGGATACGCAGTATTTT.

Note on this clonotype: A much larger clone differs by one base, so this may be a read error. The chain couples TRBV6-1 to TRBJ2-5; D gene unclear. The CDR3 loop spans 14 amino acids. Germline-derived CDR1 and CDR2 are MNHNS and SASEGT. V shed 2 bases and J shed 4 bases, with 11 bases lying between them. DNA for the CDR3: TGTGCCAGCAGTGAATCCCTGGGTCGAGAGACCCAGTACTTC. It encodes CASSESLGRETQYF.

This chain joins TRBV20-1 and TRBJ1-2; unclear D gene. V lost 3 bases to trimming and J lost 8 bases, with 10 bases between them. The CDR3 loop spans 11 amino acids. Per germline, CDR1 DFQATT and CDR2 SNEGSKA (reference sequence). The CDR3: CSARFSWGYTF. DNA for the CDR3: TGCAGTGCTAGGTTCTCGTGGGGCTACACCTTC.

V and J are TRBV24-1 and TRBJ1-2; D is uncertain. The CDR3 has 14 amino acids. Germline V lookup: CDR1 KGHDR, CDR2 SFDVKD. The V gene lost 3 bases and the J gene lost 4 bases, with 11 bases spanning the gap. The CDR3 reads CATSDVSRSYGYTF. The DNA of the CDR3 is TGTGCCACCAGTGATGTAAGTAGGAGCTATGGCTACACCTTC.

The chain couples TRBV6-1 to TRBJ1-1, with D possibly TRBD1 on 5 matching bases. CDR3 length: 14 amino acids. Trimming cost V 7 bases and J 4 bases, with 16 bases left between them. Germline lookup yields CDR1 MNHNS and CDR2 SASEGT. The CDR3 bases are TGTGCCAGCAACACAAACCGGGGGGGCACTGAAGCTTTCTTT. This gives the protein CASNTNRGGTEAFF.

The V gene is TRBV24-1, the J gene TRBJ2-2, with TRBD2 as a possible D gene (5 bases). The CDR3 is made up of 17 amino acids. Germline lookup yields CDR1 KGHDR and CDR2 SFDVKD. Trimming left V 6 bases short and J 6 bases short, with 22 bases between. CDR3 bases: TGTGCCACCAGTACCAGTGCGGGCCAACGCAACGCCGGGGAGCTGTTTTTT. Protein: CATSTSAGQRNAGELFF.

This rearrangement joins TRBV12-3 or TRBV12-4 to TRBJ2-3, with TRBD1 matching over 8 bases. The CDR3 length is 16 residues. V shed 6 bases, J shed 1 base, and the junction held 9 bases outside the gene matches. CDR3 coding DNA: TGTGCCAGCAGCCCCCGACAGGGGCTCGGCACAGATACGCAGTATTTT. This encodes CASSPRQGLGTDTQYF.

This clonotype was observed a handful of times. The DNA for the CDR3 is TGTGCCAGCAGCCACAGCGGACATCAGCCCCAGCATTTT. It codes for CASSHSGHQPQHF. The J gene is TRBJ1-5, the V gene TRBV13; D not certain. Per the germline V gene, CDR1 is PRHDT and CDR2 is FYEKMQ (reference sequence). Trimming removed 5 bases from V and 5 bases from J, with 10 bases in between. The CDR3 runs to 13 residues.

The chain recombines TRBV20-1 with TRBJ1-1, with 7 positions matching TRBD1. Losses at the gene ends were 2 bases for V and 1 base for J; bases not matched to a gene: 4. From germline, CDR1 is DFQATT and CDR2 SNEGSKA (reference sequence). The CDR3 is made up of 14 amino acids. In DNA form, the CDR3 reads TGCAGTGCTAGACGACAGGGTCCGAACACTGAAGCTTTCTTT. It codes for CSARRQGPNTEAFF.

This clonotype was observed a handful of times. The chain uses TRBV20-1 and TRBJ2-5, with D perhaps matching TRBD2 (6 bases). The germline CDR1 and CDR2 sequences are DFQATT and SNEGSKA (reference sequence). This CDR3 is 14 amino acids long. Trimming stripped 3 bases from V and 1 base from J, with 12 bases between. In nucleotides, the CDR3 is TGCAGTGCTAGTCCCATGACTAGCCAAGAGACCCAGTACTTC. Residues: CSASPMTSQETQYF.

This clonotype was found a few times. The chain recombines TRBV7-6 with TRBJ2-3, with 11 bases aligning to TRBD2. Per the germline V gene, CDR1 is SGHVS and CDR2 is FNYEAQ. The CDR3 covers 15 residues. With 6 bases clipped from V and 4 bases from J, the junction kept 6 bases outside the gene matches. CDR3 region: CASSLNSGRADTQYF. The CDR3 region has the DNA TGTGCCAGCAGTCTTAATAGCGGGAGGGCAGATACGCAGTATTTT.

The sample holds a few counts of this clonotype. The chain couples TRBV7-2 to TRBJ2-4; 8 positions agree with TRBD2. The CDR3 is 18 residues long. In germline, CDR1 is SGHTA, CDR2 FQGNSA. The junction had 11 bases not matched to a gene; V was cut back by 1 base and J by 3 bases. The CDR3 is CASSLVRAAGAGKNIQYF. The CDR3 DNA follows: TGTGCCAGCAGCTTAGTCAGGGCAGCGGGAGCGGGCAAAAACATTCAGTACTTC.

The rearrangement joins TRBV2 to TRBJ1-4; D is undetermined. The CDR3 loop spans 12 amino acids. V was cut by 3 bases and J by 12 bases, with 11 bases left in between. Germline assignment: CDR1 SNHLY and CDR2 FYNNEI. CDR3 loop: CASSEIVEELFF. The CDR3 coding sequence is TGTGCCAGCAGTGAGATCGTGGAAGAACTGTTTTTT.

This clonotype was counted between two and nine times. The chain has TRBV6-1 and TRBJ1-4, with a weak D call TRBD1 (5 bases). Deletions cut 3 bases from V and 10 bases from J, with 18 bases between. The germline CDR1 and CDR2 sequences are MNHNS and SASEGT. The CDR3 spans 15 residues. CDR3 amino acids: CASSETGTGGGKLFF. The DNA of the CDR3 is TGTGCCAGCAGTGAGACCGGGACGGGGGGGGGAAAACTGTTTTTT.

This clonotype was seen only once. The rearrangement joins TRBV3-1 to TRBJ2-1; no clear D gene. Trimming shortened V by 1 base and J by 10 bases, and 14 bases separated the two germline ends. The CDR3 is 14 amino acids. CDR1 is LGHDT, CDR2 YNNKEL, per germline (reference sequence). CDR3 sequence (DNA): TGTGCCAGCAGCCAAGGAGGTTCCATCTACGAGCAGTTCTTC. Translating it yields CASSQGGSIYEQFF.

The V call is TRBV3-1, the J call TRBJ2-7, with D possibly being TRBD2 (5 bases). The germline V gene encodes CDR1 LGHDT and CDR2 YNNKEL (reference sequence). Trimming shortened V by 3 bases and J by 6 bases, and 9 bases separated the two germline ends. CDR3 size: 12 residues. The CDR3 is CASSQASIEQYF. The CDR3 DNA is TGTGCCAGCAGCCAGGCTAGCATCGAGCAGTACTTC.

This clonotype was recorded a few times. CDR3: CSAKNTEAFF. The CDR3 DNA reads TGCAGTGCTAAGAACACTGAAGCTTTCTTT. The chain combines TRBV20-1 with TRBJ1-1, with D hard to call. This CDR3 has 10 amino acids. Germline V lookup: CDR1 DFQATT, CDR2 SNEGSKA (reference sequence). V was cut by 4 bases and J by 1 base, with 1 base left in between.

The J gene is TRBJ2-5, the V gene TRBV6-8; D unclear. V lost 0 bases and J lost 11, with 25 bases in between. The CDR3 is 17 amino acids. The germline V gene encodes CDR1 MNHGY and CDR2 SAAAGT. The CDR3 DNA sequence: TGTGCCAGCAGTTACTCAACTCGGACCGACCAACGAGCAAGGCAGTACTTC. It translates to CASSYSTRTDQRARQYF.